This TCR beta chain was recovered during a study of OX40 agonist ivuxolimab in advanced cancers. About the research overall: Males comprised approximately 81% of the group, whose mean age was approximately 60 years (range 23 to 79).

Study-level findings and limits: Not determined was the antigen specificity of the expanded peripheral T cells. At 0.1-3.0 mg/kg, partial responders had clonal expansion among the lowest observed.

CDR1 and CDR2 (germline): MNHNY, SVGAGI (reference sequence). V shed 1 base and J shed 5 bases, with 11 bases lying between them. This CDR3 comprises 15 residues. The method was immunoSEQ multiplex PCR; TCRdb's version includes in-frame clones alone and lacks a portion of them. The sample has about 18,000 clones, approximately 70% seen once. As concerns this clone: Its antigen remains unidentified.

J is TRBJ1-4 and V is TRBV6-6; unclear D gene. This sequence originates from an adult with an advanced solid tumor such as melanoma, head and neck, liver or kidney cancer. Here the sequenced sample was CD4+ or CD8+ T cells sorted from blood, taken in a trial of the OX40 agonist ivuxolimab. The CDR3 nucleotides are TGTGCCAGCAGTTACTTGAAGACGGACAATGAAAAACTGTTTTTT. Translation gives CASSYLKTDNEKLFF.